The sample holds one count of the clone carrying this TCR beta chain. How the authors handled the data: Counts of nucleated cells, estimated from reference gene primer amplification, were obtained. Sequencing used immunoSEQ multiplex PCR; TCRdb keeps in-frame clones, though not all of them. Clone size and V and J calls were adopted from that table, with D and trimming inferred from the DNA. The table shows about 230,000 clones, with approximately 84% occurring only once. The Seattle site enrolled patients during active infection and followed them longitudinally. With 0 bases clipped from V and 12 bases from J, the junction kept 12 bases outside the gene matches. The CDR3 runs 15 residues. CDR1 is LNHNV and CDR2 is YYDKDF in the germline V gene (reference sequence). The data belong to a study of blood T cell repertoires in COVID-19. Study details: Spain, Italy and the United States supplied samples that represented acute and convalescent COVID-19. PBMCs, B-cell-depleted T cells, or T cells provided the cDNA or gDNA that made up the material.

This chain links TRBV15 with TRBJ2-7; 9 bases match TRBD2. The sequencing input was peripheral blood. The sequence derives from a man aged 50-60 years with COVID-19, enrolled during active disease. The CDR3: CATSRDPVLAGGVYF. The DNA of the CDR3 is TGTGCCACCAGCAGAGATCCCGTACTAGCGGGTGGGGTGTACTTC.